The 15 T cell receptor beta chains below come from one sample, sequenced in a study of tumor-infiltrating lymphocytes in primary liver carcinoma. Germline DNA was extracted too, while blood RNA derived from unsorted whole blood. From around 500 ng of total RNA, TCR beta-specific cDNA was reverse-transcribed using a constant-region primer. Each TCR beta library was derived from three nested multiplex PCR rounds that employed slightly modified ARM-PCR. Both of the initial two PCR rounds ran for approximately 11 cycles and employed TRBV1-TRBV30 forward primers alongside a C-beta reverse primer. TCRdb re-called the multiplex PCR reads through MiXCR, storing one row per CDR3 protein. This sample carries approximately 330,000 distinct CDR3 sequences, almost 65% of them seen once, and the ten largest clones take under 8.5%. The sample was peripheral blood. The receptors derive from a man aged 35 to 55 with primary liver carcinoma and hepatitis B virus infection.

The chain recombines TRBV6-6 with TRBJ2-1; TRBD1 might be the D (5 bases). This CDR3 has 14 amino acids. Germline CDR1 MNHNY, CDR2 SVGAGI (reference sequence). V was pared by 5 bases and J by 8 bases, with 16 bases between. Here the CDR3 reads CASSHQGQGDEQFF. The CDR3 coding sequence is TGTGCCAGCAGTCACCAAGGGCAGGGCGATGAGCAGTTCTTC.

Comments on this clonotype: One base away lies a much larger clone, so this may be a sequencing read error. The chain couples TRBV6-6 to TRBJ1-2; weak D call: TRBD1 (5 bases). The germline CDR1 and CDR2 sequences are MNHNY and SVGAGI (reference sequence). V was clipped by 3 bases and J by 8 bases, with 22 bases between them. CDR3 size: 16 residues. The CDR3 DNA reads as TGTGCCAGCAGTTATTTAGTGTTTTCGGACTGGGGCGGCTACACCTTC. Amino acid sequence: CASSYLVFSDWGGYTF.

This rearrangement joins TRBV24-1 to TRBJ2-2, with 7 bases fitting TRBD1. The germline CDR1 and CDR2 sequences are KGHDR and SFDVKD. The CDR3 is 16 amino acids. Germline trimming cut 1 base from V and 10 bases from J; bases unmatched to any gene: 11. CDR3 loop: CATSDFKGTAAEELFF. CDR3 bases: TGTGCCACCAGTGATTTTAAGGGGACAGCCGCCGAGGAGCTGTTTTTT.

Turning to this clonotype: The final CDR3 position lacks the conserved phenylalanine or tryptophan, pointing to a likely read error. The DNA of the CDR3 is TGTCCCAGCAGCTATAGGACAGGGAACGAGCAGTACCTC. Protein sequence: CPSSYRTGNEQYL. The V gene is TRBV5-5, the J gene TRBJ2-7; 8 bases agree with TRBD1. The CDR3 runs 13 residues. Germline CDR1 SGHKS, CDR2 YYEKEE (reference sequence).

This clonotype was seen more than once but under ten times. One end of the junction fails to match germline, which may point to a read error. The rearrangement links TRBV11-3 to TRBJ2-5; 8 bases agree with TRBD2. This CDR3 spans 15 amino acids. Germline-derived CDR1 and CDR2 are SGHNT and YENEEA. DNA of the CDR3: TGTGCCAACAGCTTCAGCGGGAGCGAACAAGAGACCCAGTACTTC. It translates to CANSFSGSEQETQYF.

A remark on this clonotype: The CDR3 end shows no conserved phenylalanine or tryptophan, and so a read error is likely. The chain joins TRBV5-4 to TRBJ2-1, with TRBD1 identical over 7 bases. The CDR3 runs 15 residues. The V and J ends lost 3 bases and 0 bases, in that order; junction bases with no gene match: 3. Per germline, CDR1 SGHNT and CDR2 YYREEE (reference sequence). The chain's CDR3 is CASSSGQNSYNEQFI. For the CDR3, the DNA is TGTGCCAGCAGCTCGGGACAGAACTCCTACAATGAGCAGTTCATC.

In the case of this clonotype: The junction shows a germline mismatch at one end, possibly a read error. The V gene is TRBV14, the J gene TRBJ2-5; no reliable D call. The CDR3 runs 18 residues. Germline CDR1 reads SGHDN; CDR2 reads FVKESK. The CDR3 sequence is CASSHHPTFAQDQETEYF. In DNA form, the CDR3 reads TGTGCCAGCAGCCACCACCCGACTTTTGCGCAGGACCAAGAGACCGAGTACTTC. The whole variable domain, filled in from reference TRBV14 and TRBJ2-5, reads EAGVTQFPSHSVIEKGQTVTLRCDPISGHDNLYWYRRVMGKEIKFLLHFVKESKQDESGMPNNRFLAERTGGTYSTLKVQPAELEDSGVYFCASSHHPTFAQDQETEYFGPGTRLLVL.

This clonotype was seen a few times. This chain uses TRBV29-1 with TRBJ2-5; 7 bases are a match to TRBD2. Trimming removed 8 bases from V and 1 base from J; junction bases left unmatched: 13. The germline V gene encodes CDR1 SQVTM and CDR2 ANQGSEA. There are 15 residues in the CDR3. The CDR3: CSLDSPSGLQETQYF. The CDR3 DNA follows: TGCAGCCTCGATTCCCCTAGCGGCCTCCAAGAGACCCAGTACTTC. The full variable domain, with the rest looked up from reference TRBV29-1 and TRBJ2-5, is SAVISQKPSRDICQRGTSLTIQCQVDSQVTMMFWYRQQPGQSLTLIATANQGSEATYESGFVIDKFPISRPNLTFSTLTVSNMSPEDSSIYLCSLDSPSGLQETQYFGPGTRLLVL.

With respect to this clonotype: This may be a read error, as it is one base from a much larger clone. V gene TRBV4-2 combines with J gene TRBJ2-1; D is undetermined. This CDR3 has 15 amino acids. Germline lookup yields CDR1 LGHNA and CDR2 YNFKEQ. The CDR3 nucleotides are TGTGCCAGCAGCCCCTCGCTCAACCCCTACAGTGAGCAGTTCTTC. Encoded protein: CASSPSLNPYSEQFF.

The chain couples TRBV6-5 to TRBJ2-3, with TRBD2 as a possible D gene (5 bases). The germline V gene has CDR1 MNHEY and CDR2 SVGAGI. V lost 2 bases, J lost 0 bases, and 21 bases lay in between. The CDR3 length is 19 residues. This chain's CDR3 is CASSYQNTISETSTDTQYF. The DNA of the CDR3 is TGTGCCAGCAGTTACCAAAATACGATTAGCGAAACTAGCACAGATACGCAGTATTTT.

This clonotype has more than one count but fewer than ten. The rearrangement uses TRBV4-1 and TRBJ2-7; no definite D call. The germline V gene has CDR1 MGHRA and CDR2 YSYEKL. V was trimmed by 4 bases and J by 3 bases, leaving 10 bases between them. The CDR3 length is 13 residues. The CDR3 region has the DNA TGCGCCAGCAGCCGAGATCTCCGCTACGAGCAGTACTTC. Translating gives CASSRDLRYEQYF.

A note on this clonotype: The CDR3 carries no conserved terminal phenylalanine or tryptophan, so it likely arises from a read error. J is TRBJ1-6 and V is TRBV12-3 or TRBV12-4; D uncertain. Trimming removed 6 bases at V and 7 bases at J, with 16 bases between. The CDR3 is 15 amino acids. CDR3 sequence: CASSQGRGGNSPLHI. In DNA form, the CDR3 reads TGTGCCAGCAGCCAAGGGCGAGGAGGAAATTCACCCCTCCACATT.

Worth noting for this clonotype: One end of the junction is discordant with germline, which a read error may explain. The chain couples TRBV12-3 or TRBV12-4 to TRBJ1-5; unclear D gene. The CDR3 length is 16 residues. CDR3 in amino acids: CVSSTWASYTNQPQHF. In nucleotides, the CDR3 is TGTGTCAGCAGTACCTGGGCCTCTTATACCAATCAGCCCCAGCATTTT.

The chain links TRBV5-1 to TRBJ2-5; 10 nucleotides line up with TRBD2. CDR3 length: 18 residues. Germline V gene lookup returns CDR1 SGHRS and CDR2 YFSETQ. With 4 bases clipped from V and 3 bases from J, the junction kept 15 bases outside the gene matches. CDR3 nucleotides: TGCGCCAGCAGCCGAGGTGGGACTAGCGACAAGGGGAAAGAGACCCAGTACTTC. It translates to CASSRGGTSDKGKETQYF.

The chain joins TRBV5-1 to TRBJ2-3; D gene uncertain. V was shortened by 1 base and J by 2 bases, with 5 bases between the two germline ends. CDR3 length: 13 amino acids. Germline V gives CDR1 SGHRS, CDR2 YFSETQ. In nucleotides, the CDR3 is TGCGCCAGCAGCTTGTATGACACAGATACGCAGTATTTT. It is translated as CASSLYDTDTQYF.